This T cell receptor (beta chain) was found in a study of blood T cells in healthy people across ages. The study's findings and limits: Bulk PBMC profiling left naive and antigen-experienced comparisons inconclusive.

Donors ranged from roughly 6 to 100 years old and were healthy Caucasians in Russia. Per sample, extraction of total RNA gave at least 5.5 micrograms in every case. A second PCR, run for roughly 6 to 11 cycles, used a sample-barcoded 5' primer plus a J-beta primer mix. Each of the cDNA molecules was tagged by a template-switch adaptor with 12 random nucleotides. From the 5' RACE reads, TCRdb called clonotypes with MiXCR, one entry per CDR3 protein. The data show 1.5 million to 2 million distinct CDR3 sequences, 49% seen once. Germline V CDR1 and CDR2: MNHEY, SMNVEV (reference sequence). Trimming at V came to 2 bases and at J to 9 bases, leaving 0 bases not matched to a gene. CDR3 length: 11 amino acids. This clonotype has a handful of counts. Its target is unknown.

This clonotype was obtained from a woman aged 40-49 years in good health. Sequencing was carried out using blood. The chain joins TRBV27 to TRBJ2-5; 7 positions agree with TRBD2. The CDR3 spells CASSLGRAQYF. The CDR3 nucleotides read TGTGCCAGCAGTTTAGGGAGGGCCCAGTACTTC.